This T cell receptor beta chain originates from a study of blood T cells in healthy people across ages. General study points: It was the long-lived donors that had more naive CD4+ cells and higher diversity than aged donors.

This CDR3 spans 13 amino acids. Germline V gene data show CDR1 as SNHLY and CDR2 as FYNNEI. It was 9.5 to 10 milliliters of peripheral blood that were drawn from each donor. Each sample yielded at least 7 million isolated PBMCs. Sample-barcoded 5' priming and a J-beta primer mix drove a second PCR of about 6 to 11 cycles. Each cDNA molecule received a tag from a template-switch adaptor that had 12 random nucleotides. MiXCR was run by TCRdb on the 5' RACE reads, yielding one entry per CDR3 protein. The sample holds about 1 million distinct CDR3 sequences, 35% to 55% seen once. A remark on this clonotype: What it recognizes is unknown.

Material: blood. The chain uses TRBV2 and TRBJ2-5, with D uncertain. The J call is doubtful: the DNA matches TRBJ2-7 better. The receptor's source is a woman between 55 and 75 years old in good health. CDR3 loop: CASSWTVLYEQYF. The CDR3 DNA is TGTGCCAGCAGCTGGACCGTTTTGTACGAGCAGTACTTC.